This TCR beta chain was profiled in a study of cytomegalovirus exposure and HLA in healthy donors. Researchers ran the PCR with 60 Vbeta and 13 Jbeta primers. Profiled with immunoSEQ multiplex PCR; TCRdb holds only in-frame clones, not every one. The repertoire holds around 200,000 clones, with roughly 80% as singletons. About this clone itself: Distinct nucleotide sequences in the sample also encode this CDR3.

The sequence derives from a female donor in good health and CMV-seronegative. Sequencing input: PBMCs.

The CDR3 coding sequence is TGTGCCAGCAGCGTAGGGGGCAGGGTGGGGGAGCAGTACTTC. It translates to CASSVGGRVGEQYF. The chain recombines TRBV9 with TRBJ2-7; weak D call: TRBD1 (5 bases). Germline assignment: CDR1 SGDLS and CDR2 YYNGEE. The V end was cut by 0 bases, the J end by 7 bases, with 14 bases between. The CDR3 has 14 amino acids.